This TCR beta chain was profiled in a study of blood T cell repertoires in COVID-19. Two negative PCRs, clearance, or symptom resolution characterized the recovered Cohort 3 donors. TCRdb's table, derived via immunoSEQ multiplex PCR, lists solely in-frame clones and lacks some. This sample has under 350,000 clones, with roughly 90% found just once. The clonotype comes from a man aged 60 to 75 who had recovered from COVID-19. The sample comprised PBMCs or T cells enriched from blood (not recorded which).

The CDR3 loop is CATRPGQGSGNDYGYTF. CDR3 sequence (DNA): TGTGCCACCCGGCCGGGCCAGGGCTCCGGTAATGACTATGGCTACACCTTC. The genes are TRBV10-3 and TRBJ1-2, with a weak D call TRBD1 (5 bases). Germline CDR1 reads ENHRY; CDR2 reads SYGVKD. This CDR3 spans 17 amino acids. Trimming removed 10 bases at V and 3 bases at J, with 27 bases between.